Reported below is one T cell receptor (beta chain). This clone was observed once. There is no known antigen for this receptor. No much larger clonotype is one base removed from it; base qualities were not supplied. This record belongs to a study of long-term antiretroviral therapy in people with HIV (dated 2022 in TCRdb). Regarding the complete study: Collection of the earliest samples took place about a decade ahead of the 2015 WHO recommendation for immediate ART, at a time when ART was typically delayed until CD4 counts fell. A retrospective serial study tested whether ART initiation and durable HIV suppression were associated with changes in peripheral blood TRB repertoire composition and diversity. A total of 150 to 200 cryopreserved PBMC samples came from approximately 30 adults with confirmed HIV infection and were collected serially over a mean of roughly 6 years (range 1-12). Of the 30 participants with HIV, 10 to 11 were female. No cross-contamination during QIAcube processing was seen in test extractions of a monoclonal T-cell line run alongside a few dozen polyclonal samples. Overall study results and their limits: Because PBMC availability was limited, only the TCR beta chain was sequenced, with no alpha chain pairing. Inferences about post-ART repertoire changes were limited because no data were available on ART adherence, viral resistance or therapy changes. Unsorted PBMC were profiled instead of sorted CD4+ and CD8+ T cells because pre-ART samples had limited cell numbers. The samples span the years 2004 to 2017, and the ART regimens used may be less effective than current regimens. The repertoire was dominated across all time points by expanded TRB clones identified before ART initiation, although this dominance was seen to fluctuate and to decrease in many PLHIV after ART. Starting ART was linked to a significant rise in TRB diversity, yet even with long-term ART the diversity remained significantly lower than in transplant donor controls. Narrower CDR3 length ranges were observed in HIV repertoires than in controls, and an antigen-experienced repertoire with only a slight naive shift after ART was suggested by the network structure.

Participants were included only if at least one PBMC sample before ART initiation and at least two post-ART samples were available. All participants with HIV were treated in the United States of America. Cryopreserved samples of about 0.9-11 million PBMC were thawed and washed before DNA extraction. At the time of the earliest PBMC sample for each participant with HIV, ages ranged from about 20 to 55 years. Each participant contributed PBMC samples from 1-4 timepoints before ART initiation and 2-8 timepoints after ART initiation, with a median of 7 samples. For every participant, serial HIV viral load, CD4+ T-cell count, ART history and demographic data were obtained. Genomic DNA was extracted from unsorted PBMC with a Qiagen kit on a QIAcube, processed in batches of 12 samples. The immunoSEQ hsTCRB v3.0 assay was used at survey level resolution to sequence the TRB variable region. TRB sequencing targeted a depth of about 35,000-50,000 T-cell genomes per sample. TRB libraries were pooled and sequenced on an Illumina MiSeq using a v3 150-cycle kit. The authors processed their data as follows. Repertoire analysis was performed in R inside a reproducible Nextflow workflow that covered QC, data transformation and analysis. LymphoSeq2, an R package for exploring AIRR-Seq data, was used to implement custom analyses. Several samples that produced fewer than 5000 total TRB sequences were removed, so fewer than 200 HIV repertoires were analyzed. Among the approximately 190 retained HIV repertoires, some 59 were collected before ART initiation and 120 to 130 after ART initiation. Each repertoire was downsampled to 5000 TRB nucleotide sequences, and summary statistics were averaged across 100 downsampling iterations. Only TRB sequences with CDR3 regions of at least seven amino acids were retained for analysis. A Shannon entropy-derived clonality score and the Gini coefficient were used to measure diversity. In the repertoire networks, any two of the top 5000 CDR3 amino acid sequences were connected whenever the two sequences differed by an edit distance of one. For TRB CDR3 amino acid sequences, antigen specificity groups and MHC restriction were predicted with GLIPH2. To flag known associations with CMV, EBV, HIV or tissue antigens, CDR3 amino acid sequences were compared against VDJdb and McPAS-TCR. Pre-ART, post-ART and control groups were compared with Wilcoxon signed-rank tests and Holm-Bonferroni correction. TCRdb provides this immuneACCESS table in a form limited to in-frame rearrangements. Some clones are lacking; in checked studies, under half of them reflect an unresolved V gene, and why the rest are absent is not known. D and trimming come from the DNA, and the V and J calls and clone size come from that table. The sample contains about 29,000 clones, about 81% of them found a single time. The top ten clones comprise approximately 14% of the sample.

V is clipped by 6 bases and J by 4 bases, and the sequence between their germline boundaries is 12 bases long. The CDR3 runs 13 amino acids, cysteine and phenylalanine included. Of the read, only the CDR3 DNA is kept; its 39 bases are in frame from base 1. Per the germline V gene, SNHLY is the CDR1 and FYNNEI is the CDR2. Sequencing was performed on unsorted PBMCs, taken 2.9 years after starting antiretroviral therapy. The receptor was isolated from a man aged 45-60 years with HIV. The rearrangement combines TRBV2 with TRBJ1-2, and possibly TRBD1, on 5 matching bases. The nucleotide sequence reads TGTGCCAGCAGGGGGGACGGCTCCTATGGCTACACCTTC. This gives the protein CASRGDGSYGYTF.